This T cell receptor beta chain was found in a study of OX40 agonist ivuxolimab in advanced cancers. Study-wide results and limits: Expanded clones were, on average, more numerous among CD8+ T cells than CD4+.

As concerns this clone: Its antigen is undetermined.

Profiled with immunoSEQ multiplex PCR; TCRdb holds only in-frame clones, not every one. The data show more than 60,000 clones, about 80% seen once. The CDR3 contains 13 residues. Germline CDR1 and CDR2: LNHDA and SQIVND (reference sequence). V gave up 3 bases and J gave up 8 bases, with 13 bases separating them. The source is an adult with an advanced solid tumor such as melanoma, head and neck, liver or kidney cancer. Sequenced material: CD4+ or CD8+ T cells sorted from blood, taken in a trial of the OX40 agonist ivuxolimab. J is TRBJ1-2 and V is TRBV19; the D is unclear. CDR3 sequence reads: CASSISSTGGYTF. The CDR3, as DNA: TGTGCCAGTAGTATTTCCTCGACTGGGGGCTACACCTTC.